These 26 T cell receptor beta chains originate from one sample sequenced in a study of blood T cells in healthy people across ages. Using a J-beta primer mix together with a sample-barcoded 5' primer, a second PCR was run for 7 to 11 cycles. From the 5' RACE reads, TCRdb called clonotypes with MiXCR, one entry per CDR3 protein. This sample yields roughly 410,000 distinct CDR3 sequences, of which about 55% are seen a single time; under 65% belongs to the top ten. Sequencing was done on a sample of blood. The receptors were sampled from a man in his 60s in good health.

J is TRBJ2-3 and V is TRBV18; D is uncertain. The V end lost 8 bases, the J end lost 0 bases, and 12 bases lay between the germline ends. The germline gives CDR1 KGHSH, CDR2 LQKENI. The CDR3 consists of 14 residues. CDR3 in amino acids: CASSPQTSTDTQYF. The DNA for the CDR3 is TGTGCCAGCAGCCCCCAGACTAGCACAGATACGCAGTATTTT. The variable domain in full, completed from reference TRBV18 and TRBJ2-3, reads NAGVMQNPRHLVRRRGQEARLRCSPMKGHSHVYWYRQLPEEGLKFMVYLQKENIIDESGMPKERFSAEFPKEGPSILRIQQVVRGDSAAYFCASSPQTSTDTQYFGPGTRLTVL.

Remarks on this clonotype: Possible read error: a much larger clone is one base away. The J gene is TRBJ2-3, the V gene TRBV6-5; perhaps D is TRBD1 or TRBD2 (5 bases each). Trimming removed 6 bases at V and 4 bases at J, with 11 bases between. The germline V gene encodes CDR1 MNHEY and CDR2 SVGAGI. The CDR3 is made up of 13 amino acids. For the CDR3, the DNA is TGTGCCAGCAGACGCCTGGGGGCAGATACGCAGTATTTT. This codes for CASRRLGADTQYF.

This clonotype was recorded a few times. This chain joins TRBV27 and TRBJ1-1; TRBD1 matches 9 bases. Unmatched junction bases numbered 6, after V lost 7 bases and J lost 3 bases. Germline-derived CDR1 and CDR2 are MNHEY and SMNVEV (reference sequence). The CDR3 has 14 amino acids. This chain's CDR3 is CASTQDRGHTEAFF. The CDR3 DNA follows: TGTGCCAGCACTCAGGACAGGGGACACACTGAAGCTTTCTTT.

This chain links TRBV29-1 with TRBJ2-3, with 12 bases fitting TRBD2. J was trimmed by 0 bases and V by 1 base; bases with no gene match: 8. The CDR3 contains 18 residues. Germline V gene lookup returns CDR1 SQVTM and CDR2 ANQGSEA. The CDR3 region is CSVEGTSGASTSTDTQYF. In DNA, the CDR3 is TGCAGCGTTGAAGGGACTAGCGGGGCTTCAACTAGCACAGATACGCAGTATTTT.

The chain joins TRBV6-5 to TRBJ2-5, with 10 bases identical to TRBD2. After removal of 2 bases from V and 4 bases from J, the junction contained 10 bases not matched to a gene. CDR1 is MNHEY, CDR2 SVGAGI, per germline. The CDR3 sequence is 17 residues long. CDR3 DNA: TGTGCCAGCAGTTACAAACGCCTAGCGGGGGCACGAGAGACCCAGTACTTC. As protein: CASSYKRLAGARETQYF.

This chain links TRBV2 with TRBJ2-4; the D gene is possibly TRBD1 (6 bases). The tail of the sequence fits TRBJ2-7 better, so the J call may be wrong. There are 14 residues in the CDR3. Looked up from germline, CDR1 is SNHLY and CDR2 is FYNNEI. The CDR3 DNA follows: TGTGCCAGCAGGCAATCAGGGGAGCGATACGAGCAGTACTTC. It codes for CASRQSGERYEQYF.

This clonotype appeared a few times. The V and J genes are TRBV7-2 and TRBJ2-1; the match to TRBD2 covers 8 bases. Losses at the gene ends were 1 base for V and 0 bases for J; bases not matched to a gene: 5. There are 17 residues in the CDR3. Germline V CDR1 and CDR2: SGHTA, FQGNSA. DNA for the CDR3: TGTGCCAGCAGCTTAGTGTCCGGGGGGGTCTCCTACAATGAGCAGTTCTTC. Its translation is CASSLVSGGVSYNEQFF.

The V and J genes are TRBV7-9 and TRBJ2-5; 8 positions match TRBD1. J was trimmed by 0 bases and V by 5 bases; bases with no gene match: 5. The CDR3 is made up of 15 amino acids. Per germline, CDR1 SEHNR and CDR2 FQNEAQ (reference sequence). CDR3 nucleotides: TGTGCCAGCAGCGGGATGGACAGGGACCAAGAGACCCAGTACTTC. It encodes CASSGMDRDQETQYF. The whole variable domain, remainder taken from reference TRBV7-9 and TRBJ2-5, is DTGVSQNPRHKITKRGQNVTFRCDPISEHNRLYWYRQTLGQGPEFLTYFQNEAQLEKSRLLSDRFSAERPKGSFSTLEIQRTEQGDSAMYLCASSGMDRDQETQYFGPGTRLLVL.

This clonotype was detected once. This chain links TRBV20-1 with TRBJ1-5; 10 bases fit TRBD1. CDR1 DFQATT and CDR2 SNEGSKA come from the germline V gene (reference sequence). CDR3 size: 15 residues. V was pared by 1 base and J by 1 base, with 1 base of the junction left unmatched. The CDR3 DNA reads as TGCAGTGCTAGAGGACAGGGGGCCAGCAATCAGCCCCAGCATTTT. Its protein is CSARGQGASNQPQHF.

V gene TRBV29-1 combines with J gene TRBJ1-1, with TRBD1 identical over 7 bases. The CDR3 is 12 amino acids. Germline values: CDR1 SQVTM, CDR2 ANQGSEA. J lost 5 bases, V lost 6 bases, and 6 bases had no gene match. The CDR3 loop reads CSVTGTATEAFF. The DNA of the CDR3 is TGCAGCGTGACCGGGACAGCAACTGAAGCTTTCTTT.

V gene TRBV24-1 combines with J gene TRBJ2-3; D gene unclear. Germline CDR1 is KGHDR and CDR2 is SFDVKD. Trimming cost V 4 bases and J 10 bases, with 8 bases left between them. The CDR3 has 11 residues. The CDR3 spells CATSDLMAQYF. The CDR3 DNA reads as TGTGCCACCAGTGACCTCATGGCGCAGTATTTT.

The rearrangement uses TRBV20-1 and TRBJ1-5; possible D gene TRBD1, 5 bases. Germline CDR1 and CDR2: DFQATT and SNEGSKA (reference sequence). The germline V and J ends were trimmed by 3 bases and 6 bases, with 9 bases remaining between them. The CDR3 is 12 residues long. CDR3 region: CSASWGVQPQHF. CDR3 in DNA: TGCAGTGCTAGTTGGGGGGTTCAGCCCCAGCATTTT.

This clonotype was counted between two and nine times. The gene calls are TRBV5-1 and TRBJ2-7, with unresolved D. Germline CDR1 is SGHRS and CDR2 is YFSETQ. This CDR3 is built from 12 residues. Between the trimmed V and J ends, which lost 0 bases and 6 bases, there was a span of 7 bases. Written as DNA, the CDR3 is TGCGCCAGCAGCTTGGACACAACCGAGCAGTACTTC. This gives the protein CASSLDTTEQYF.

The chain uses TRBV7-9 and TRBJ2-7; 7 bases match TRBD2. After removal of 5 bases from V and 3 bases from J, the junction contained 4 bases not matched to a gene. The CDR3 has 13 residues. Germline CDR1 is SEHNR and CDR2 is FQNEAQ (reference sequence). In nucleotides, the CDR3 is TGTGCCAGCAGCAAGCGGGAACTCTACGAGCAGTACTTC. Its translation is CASSKRELYEQYF.

This clonotype was observed a single time. The chain recombines TRBV7-2 with TRBJ1-6; D unclear. CDR1 is SGHTA and CDR2 is FQGNSA in the germline V gene. The germline V and J ends were trimmed by 3 bases and 9 bases, with 12 bases remaining between them. The CDR3 totals 14 residues. The CDR3 is CASSLDGSGSPLHF. The CDR3 DNA sequence: TGTGCCAGCAGCTTGGATGGGTCAGGTTCACCCCTCCACTTT.

The chain uses TRBV20-1 and TRBJ2-5, with a weak D call TRBD2 (6 bases). CDR3 length: 16 amino acids. Trimming removed 3 bases at V and 2 bases at J, with 19 bases between. CDR1 and CDR2 from the germline V gene are DFQATT and SNEGSKA (reference sequence). CDR3 coding DNA: TGCAGTGCTAGTAAAGGTGTGCGGGACCCACAAGAGACCCAGTACTTC. The encoded protein is CSASKGVRDPQETQYF.

This chain joins TRBV4-1 and TRBJ2-2; no definite D call. Germline V gene sequence: CDR1 MGHRA, CDR2 YSYEKL. This CDR3 comprises 13 residues. Trimming cost V 0 bases and J 7 bases, with 6 bases left between them. This CDR3 is CASSQERSGELFF. The CDR3 DNA reads TGCGCCAGCAGCCAAGAGAGAAGCGGGGAGCTGTTTTTT.

The V gene is TRBV4-1, the J gene TRBJ2-3; D unclear. Trimming shortened V by 2 bases and J by 6 bases, and 12 bases separated the two germline ends. The length of the CDR3 is 14 residues. Germline CDR1 MGHRA, CDR2 YSYEKL. DNA of the CDR3: TGCGCCAGCAGCCAAATGGAGACGTGGGATACGCAGTATTTT. Encoded protein: CASSQMETWDTQYF.

This clonotype was detected only a few times. The gene calls are TRBV20-1 and TRBJ2-4; D might be TRBD2 (5 bases). Germline CDR1 and CDR2: DFQATT and SNEGSKA (reference sequence). The CDR3 has 14 residues. The V gene lost 5 bases and the J gene lost 3 bases, with 14 bases spanning the gap. The DNA for the CDR3 is TGCAGTGCTGAACAGCCCCGGGGCAAAAACATTCAGTACTTC. Its protein is CSAEQPRGKNIQYF.

This clonotype was seen only once. The CDR3 region has the DNA TGTGCCAGCAGCTTTAGTGGGGGCACCCGGAGCCTAAATGAGCAGTTCTTC. This sequence encodes CASSFSGGTRSLNEQFF. The rearrangement joins TRBV11-1 to TRBJ2-1, with D maybe TRBD1 (6 bases). With 3 bases removed from V and 7 bases from J, the gap between germline ends came to 22 bases. CDR1 and CDR2 (germline): SGHAT, FQDESV (reference sequence). The CDR3 loop spans 17 amino acids.

V gene TRBV20-1 combines with J gene TRBJ2-5, with D maybe TRBD2 (5 bases). The J call may be faulty, since TRBJ2-7 better matches the DNA end. Germline V gene sequence: CDR1 DFQATT, CDR2 SNEGSKA (reference sequence). The CDR3 sequence is 14 residues long. CDR3 DNA: TGCAGTGCCATCCCGCCAGCGGTACCCTACGAGCAGTACTTC. Its translation: CSAIPPAVPYEQYF.

V gene TRBV20-1 combines with J gene TRBJ2-3; D is unresolved. CDR1 and CDR2 from the germline V gene are DFQATT and SNEGSKA (reference sequence). V gave up 5 bases and J gave up 2 bases, with 8 bases separating them. The CDR3 sequence is 12 residues long. The CDR3 here is CSAPRPTDTQYF. Written as DNA, the CDR3 is TGCAGTGCTCCGCGACCCACAGATACGCAGTATTTT.

This clonotype was seen just once. The chain is built from TRBV7-3 and TRBJ2-3; no firm D call. V was clipped by 8 bases and J by 6 bases, with 15 bases between them. CDR3 length equals 13 residues. The germline CDR1 and CDR2 sequences are SGHTA and FQGTGA. CDR3 DNA sequence: TGTGCCAGCTCAACCGGTCCACGGGATACGCAGTATTTT. It yields the protein CASSTGPRDTQYF.

The chain employs TRBV4-3 and TRBJ1-1; D call uncertain. The ends were cut back, 1 base at V and 8 bases at J, with 14 bases in the middle. The CDR3 runs to 14 residues. Germline assignment: CDR1 LGHNA and CDR2 YSLEER. CDR3 nucleotides: TGCGCCAGCAGCCAAGTTTACGGCACCGCCGAAGCTTTCTTT. This gives the protein CASSQVYGTAEAFF.

Only a few counts were recorded for this clonotype. V gene TRBV9 combines with J gene TRBJ2-4; a weak D match, TRBD1 (6 bases). The germline V gene encodes CDR1 SGDLS and CDR2 YYNGEE. The CDR3 consists of 17 residues. V was cut by 3 bases and J by 0 bases, with 16 bases left in between. This CDR3 is CASSATDRIRAKNIQYF. For the CDR3, the DNA is TGTGCCAGCAGCGCCACGGACAGAATTAGAGCCAAAAACATTCAGTACTTC.

The chain combines TRBV9 with TRBJ1-1, with TRBD1 matching 9 bases. V trimming: 3 bases; J trimming: 2 bases; junction bases outside the gene matches: 8. The CDR3 has 16 residues. Germline V CDR1 and CDR2: SGDLS, YYNGEE. The chain's CDR3 is CASSGRQGVGNTEAFF. In nucleotides, the CDR3 is TGTGCCAGCAGCGGACGACAGGGGGTTGGAAACACTGAAGCTTTCTTT.